This TCR beta chain was sequenced in a study of early T cells in non-severe SARS-CoV-2 infection. General observations from the study: Clonotype matching in VDJdb favored anti-spike CD8 responses and did not capture private and CD4 specificities.

One entry per CDR3 protein, called by TCRdb with MiXCR from the 5' RACE reads. The table shows 30,000 to 45,000 distinct CDR3 sequences, with 5.8% occurring only once. This CDR3 comprises 16 residues. V shed 2 bases, J shed 2 bases, and the junction held 3 bases outside the gene matches. CDR1 is KGHDR, CDR2 SFDVKD, per germline. This clonotype came up a few times. The antigen remains undetermined. The sequence was obtained from an adult who was a healthcare worker with PCR-confirmed SARS-CoV-2 infection or an uninfected control (not recorded which). Sequenced input: whole blood. V is TRBV24-1 and J is TRBJ2-1; 9 nucleotides agree with TRBD1. The CDR3 protein is CATSDSGTGTYNEQFF. DNA for the CDR3: TGTGCCACCAGTGATTCCGGGACAGGGACCTACAATGAGCAGTTCTTC.